This T cell receptor beta chain was found in a study of blood T cell repertoires in COVID-19. Overall study context: The analysed material was cDNA or gDNA that came from T cells, B-cell-depleted T cells, or PBMCs.

Study processing details: Amplification from reference gene primers served as the basis for estimated nucleated cell counts. Only in-frame clones appear in the TCRdb table, and some are missing; sequencing was by immunoSEQ multiplex PCR. V, J and clone size are taken as reported in that table, and D and trimming were inferred from the DNA itself. The sample yields approximately 280,000 clones, 89% seen once. The germline CDR1 and CDR2 sequences are SGHNT and YYREEE (reference sequence). V was pared by 0 bases and J by 5 bases, with 6 bases between. This CDR3 contains 13 residues. The receptor was derived from a man aged 45-60 years with acute or convalescent COVID-19. The gene calls are TRBV5-4 and TRBJ2-4, with D possibly being TRBD1 (5 bases). Input material: peripheral blood. The CDR3 protein is CASSLGRENIQYF. CDR3 DNA sequence: TGTGCCAGCAGCTTGGGCAGGGAAAACATTCAGTACTTC.